Shown below are 32 T cell receptor beta chains from a single sample sequenced in a study of cytomegalovirus exposure and HLA in healthy donors (dated by TCRdb to about 2017). To prepare the library, the immunoSEQ multiplex PCR assay was applied. For the multiplex PCR, a mixture combining 60 forward primers for TCR Vbeta segments and 13 reverse primers for TCR Jbeta segments was used. TCRdb took this table from immuneACCESS and kept in-frame rearrangements with V and J called. Such tables lack part of the clones; where checked against another copy, unresolved V genes explain under half of the gap, and the rest is unexplained. Recorded for this sample are some 200,000 clones; about 84% of them occurred a single time. 3.8% of the sample is in the top ten clones. The sequencing sample was made of PBMCs. Every receptor here comes from a man aged 50-59 years in good health and CMV-seronegative.

The chain combines TRBV4-1 with TRBJ2-3; TRBD2 matches 9 bases. Germline CDR1 and CDR2: MGHRA and YSYEKL. Losses at the gene ends were 0 bases for V and 8 bases for J; bases not matched to a gene: 6. CDR3 length: 15 residues. The CDR3 reads CASSQEGAGGGTQYF. CDR3 DNA: TGCGCCAGCAGCCAAGAAGGAGCGGGGGGAGGTACGCAGTATTTT.

This clone has only one observation. CDR3 amino acids: CASRFTGVGTGELFF. The CDR3 nucleotides are TGTGCCAGCAGATTCACAGGGGTGGGCACCGGGGAGCTGTTTTTT. The chain joins TRBV6-6 to TRBJ2-2; 7 positions match TRBD1. Germline values: CDR1 MNHNY, CDR2 SVGAGI (reference sequence). This CDR3 contains 15 residues. With V trimmed by 6 bases and J by 4 bases, 8 bases remained unmatched.

With regard to this clone: Additional DNA sequences in this sample encode the identical CDR3. CDR3 in DNA: TGCGCCAGCAGCCAAGATGGGGGCATAGGCAATCAGCCCCAGCATTTT. Encoded protein: CASSQDGGIGNQPQHF. V usage is TRBV4-1 and J usage is TRBJ1-5, with a tentative D call TRBD1 (6 bases). CDR3 length: 16 amino acids. The V end was cut by 0 bases, the J end by 2 bases, with 11 bases between. The V gene's germline CDR1 is MGHRA and CDR2 YSYEKL.

The chain has TRBV27 and TRBJ2-4; D possibly corresponds to TRBD2 (6 bases). The CDR3 is 13 amino acids. Germline CDR1 reads MNHEY; CDR2 reads SMNVEV (reference sequence). Trimming stripped 5 bases from V and 9 bases from J, with 14 bases between. The CDR3 nucleotides read TGTGCCAGCAGTCTGGACGGGGGTGGCATTCAGTACTTC. This sequence encodes CASSLDGGGIQYF.

This chain joins TRBV7-9 and TRBJ1-1; no clear D gene. The CDR3 length is 12 residues. Per germline, CDR1 SEHNR and CDR2 FQNEAQ (reference sequence). V was trimmed by 5 bases and J by 4 bases, leaving 8 bases between them. The CDR3 bases are TGTGCCAGCAGCCCTGGCTCCACTGAAGCTTTCTTT. Translating it yields CASSPGSTEAFF.

The rearrangement joins TRBV7-9 to TRBJ1-4; D might be TRBD1 (6 bases). CDR1 and CDR2 from the germline V gene are SEHNR and FQNEAQ (reference sequence). V was trimmed by 3 bases and J by 1 base, leaving 9 bases between them. CDR3 length equals 15 residues. As DNA, the CDR3 is TGTGCCAGCAGCTTCCCACAGGGAACTAATGAAAAACTGTTTTTT. Its translation is CASSFPQGTNEKLFF. Based on the CDR3 plus reference TRBV7-9 and TRBJ1-4, the full variable domain is DTGVSQNPRHKITKRGQNVTFRCDPISEHNRLYWYRQTLGQGPEFLTYFQNEAQLEKSRLLSDRFSAERPKGSFSTLEIQRTEQGDSAMYLCASSFPQGTNEKLFFGSGTQLSVL.

The chain joins TRBV27 to TRBJ2-5, with D tentatively TRBD1 (7 bases). V lost 6 bases to trimming and J lost 4 bases, with 21 bases between them. Germline CDR1 is MNHEY and CDR2 is SMNVEV (reference sequence). There are 16 residues in the CDR3. The CDR3, as DNA: TGTGCCAGCAGACATACCGCCCCAGGGGGGTCAGAGACCCAGTACTTC. Its protein is CASRHTAPGGSETQYF.

V usage is TRBV6-1 and J usage is TRBJ2-7; TRBD1 agrees at 7 bases. The junction had 0 bases not matched to a gene; V was cut back by 1 base and J by 0 bases. The CDR3 has 14 residues. Germline V CDR1 and CDR2: MNHNS, SASEGT. CDR3 sequence: CASSEGDSSYEQYF. As DNA, the CDR3 is TGTGCCAGCAGTGAAGGGGACAGCTCCTACGAGCAGTACTTC.

DNA of the CDR3: TGTGCCATCAGTGAACTACCCCGGGGACAGGGGAATAATTCACCCCTCCACTTT. Protein sequence: CAISELPRGQGNNSPLHF. The chain is built from TRBV10-3 and TRBJ1-6; 10 positions match TRBD1. Germline V lookup: CDR1 ENHRY, CDR2 SYGVKD. The V gene end was trimmed by 3 bases and the J gene end by 5 bases; junction bases not matched to a gene: 10. This CDR3 contains 18 residues.

J is TRBJ2-1 and V is TRBV10-3, with TRBD1 matching over 8 bases. The germline CDR1 and CDR2 sequences are ENHRY and SYGVKD. This CDR3 is 14 amino acids long. V was clipped by 3 bases and J by 5 bases; unmatched bases: 3. CDR3 DNA: TGTGCCATCAGTGAAAACAGGGGGGACAATGAGCAGTTCTTC. It specifies CAISENRGDNEQFF.

This CDR3 reads CASSFRFGGLDNSPLHF. DNA of the CDR3: TGTGCCAGCAGCTTTAGGTTCGGGGGGCTAGATAATTCACCCCTCCACTTT. The V gene is TRBV5-6, the J gene TRBJ1-6; TRBD1 is a possible D gene (6 bases). CDR1 is SGHDT, CDR2 YYEEEE, per germline. CDR3 length: 17 amino acids. Trimming pared 2 bases from V and 5 bases from J, leaving 17 bases between.

In DNA, the CDR3 is TGTGCCAGCTCACCCGGGACAGCCGATCCGCAGTATTTT. As protein: CASSPGTADPQYF. The rearrangement links TRBV18 to TRBJ2-3, with 7 nucleotides matching TRBD1. Trimming took 3 bases from V and 10 from J; bases not matched to a gene: 7. The length of the CDR3 is 13 residues. Germline V lookup: CDR1 KGHSH, CDR2 LQKENI.

J is TRBJ2-2 and V is TRBV19, with 8 nucleotides matching TRBD2. With V trimmed by 11 bases and J by 2 bases, 7 bases remained unmatched. CDR1 is LNHDA and CDR2 is SQIVND in the germline V gene (reference sequence). The CDR3 length is 14 residues. CDR3 bases: TGTGCCTCCTTAGCGGGGAAAAACACCGGGGAGCTGTTTTTT. Its translation is CASLAGKNTGELFF.

The chain employs TRBV25-1 and TRBJ2-5; a possible D gene is TRBD2 (5 bases). The assigned J gene may be wrong: the sequence end matches TRBJ2-7 better. Germline CDR1 MGHDK, CDR2 SYGVNS. The CDR3 runs to 14 residues. The CDR3 DNA reads as TGTGCCAGCAGTGCGGGTGGGAGCTCCTACGAGCAGTACTTC. Its protein is CASSAGGSSYEQYF.

The J gene is TRBJ1-5, the V gene TRBV19, with 12 bases identical to TRBD1. Per the germline V gene, CDR1 is LNHDA and CDR2 is SQIVND (reference sequence). Trimming cost V 0 bases and J 1 base; bases outside gene matches: 10. CDR3 length equals 20 residues. The CDR3 nucleotides read TGTGCCAGTAGTATAGATGGGGGGGACAGGGGGCTGACGAGCAATCAGCCCCAGCATTTT. It specifies CASSIDGGDRGLTSNQPQHF.

This chain uses TRBV6-5 with TRBJ2-2; perhaps TRBD2 as D (5 bases). The germline V gene encodes CDR1 MNHEY and CDR2 SVGAGI. Trimming pared 8 bases from V and 0 bases from J, leaving 10 bases between. The CDR3 contains 14 residues. In nucleotides, the CDR3 is TGTGCCAGCCGGAGGCAACCGAACACCGGGGAGCTGTTTTTT. Its protein is CASRRQPNTGELFF.

This chain joins TRBV6-1 and TRBJ1-6; D is possibly TRBD1 (6 bases). The CDR3 spans 15 residues. In germline, CDR1 is MNHNS, CDR2 SASEGT. Trimming pared 4 bases from V and 7 bases from J, leaving 14 bases between. The CDR3: CASSGGGTFNSPLHF. CDR3 in DNA: TGTGCCAGCAGTGGGGGGGGGACATTCAATTCACCCCTCCACTTT.

V usage is TRBV10-3 and J usage is TRBJ1-6, with 12 bases matching TRBD1. This CDR3 contains 14 residues. After removal of 10 bases from V and 5 bases from J, the junction contained 3 bases not matched to a gene. Germline assignment: CDR1 ENHRY and CDR2 SYGVKD. The CDR3 bases are TGTGCCACCGGGACAGGGGGCGATAATTCACCCCTCCACTTT. Translated: CATGTGGDNSPLHF.

This chain connects TRBV7-2 to TRBJ1-2; 7 positions match TRBD1. CDR3 length: 14 amino acids. V shed 1 base, J shed 5 bases, and the junction held 4 bases outside the gene matches. CDR1 and CDR2 (germline): SGHTA, FQGNSA. In nucleotides, the CDR3 is TGTGCCAGCAGCTTAGAGCCAGGGGGGTATGGCTACACCTTC. The encoded protein is CASSLEPGGYGYTF.

This clone turned up a few times. J is TRBJ1-6 and V is TRBV19; perhaps TRBD1 as D (6 bases). V was cut by 4 bases and J by 7 bases, with 14 bases left in between. The CDR3 is made up of 15 amino acids. CDR1 LNHDA and CDR2 SQIVND come from the germline V gene (reference sequence). The CDR3 DNA is TGTGCCAGTAGTACCGACAGGCTATCAAATTCACCCCTCCACTTT. Its protein product is CASSTDRLSNSPLHF.

This sequence joins TRBV2 and TRBJ2-5; 9 bases map to TRBD1. CDR1 is SNHLY and CDR2 is FYNNEI in the germline V gene. CDR3 size: 13 residues. Losses at the gene ends were 6 bases for V and 5 bases for J; bases not matched to a gene: 4. The CDR3 DNA is TGTGCCAGCAGGGACGGACAGGGGGAGACCCAGTACTTC. This codes for CASRDGQGETQYF. Variable domain in full (rest from reference TRBV2 and TRBJ2-5): EPEVTQTPSHQVTQMGQEVILRCVPISNHLYFYWYRQILGQKVEFLVSFYNNEISEKSEIFDDQFSVERPDGSNFTLKIRSTKLEDSAMYFCASRDGQGETQYFGPGTRLLVL.

V and J are TRBV12-5 and TRBJ2-4; 8 positions agree with TRBD1. The V gene end was trimmed by 3 bases and the J gene end by 4 bases; junction bases not matched to a gene: 5. CDR1 is LGHNT and CDR2 is FRNRAP in the germline V gene. The length of the CDR3 is 15 residues. CDR3 residues: CASGFRTGSKNIQYF. The CDR3 bases are TGTGCTAGTGGTTTTAGGACAGGGTCGAAAAACATTCAGTACTTC.

The chain combines TRBV6-5 with TRBJ2-1; D is possibly TRBD2 (6 bases). From germline, CDR1 is MNHEY and CDR2 SVGAGI. Trimming took 7 bases from V and 8 from J, leaving 15 bases between them. CDR3 length equals 13 residues. Here the CDR3 DNA reads TGTGCCAGCACCAAACCGGGGGTCGATGAGCAGTTCTTC. Amino acids: CASTKPGVDEQFF.

V gene TRBV19 combines with J gene TRBJ1-2, with TRBD1 as a possible D gene (5 bases). Deletions cut 1 base from V and 10 bases from J, with 13 bases between. The germline V gene has CDR1 LNHDA and CDR2 SQIVND (reference sequence). There are 13 residues in the CDR3. This chain's CDR3 is CASSIGGLLFYTF. The CDR3 nucleotides are TGTGCCAGTAGTATAGGGGGCCTCCTATTCTACACCTTC. The whole variable domain, filled in from reference TRBV19 and TRBJ1-2, reads DGGITQSPKYLFRKEGQNVTLSCEQNLNHDAMYWYRQDPGQGLRLIYYSQIVNDFQKGDIAEGYSVSREKKESFPLTVTSAQKNPTAFYLCASSIGGLLFYTFGSGTRLTVV.

Points on this clone: One end of the junction fails to match germline, which may point to a read error. This sequence joins TRBV7-9 and TRBJ1-3; D is unclear. The CDR3 consists of 15 residues. Per germline, CDR1 SEHNR and CDR2 FQNEAQ (reference sequence). The CDR3 DNA sequence: TGTTCCAGCAGCCCCGACACGAACTCTGGAAACACCATATATTTT. It specifies CSSSPDTNSGNTIYF.

This clone has only a few counts. The V gene is TRBV9, the J gene TRBJ1-3; D not resolved. Germline CDR1 is SGDLS and CDR2 is YYNGEE. The CDR3 covers 14 residues. V dropped 0 bases and J dropped 2 bases, with 6 bases sitting between them. The CDR3, as DNA: TGTGCCAGCAGCGTAGGAGGGACTGGAAACACCATATATTTT. It codes for CASSVGGTGNTIYF.

The chain uses TRBV25-1 and TRBJ1-2, with D possibly TRBD1 on 6 matching bases. Germline loops: CDR1 MGHDK, CDR2 SYGVNS. CDR3 size: 15 residues. Deletions cut 2 bases from V and 4 bases from J, with 14 bases between. CDR3 coding DNA: TGTGCCAGCAGTGAAGGGGGGGCAGGTGGCTATGGCTACACCTTC. It translates to CASSEGGAGGYGYTF.

The chain recombines TRBV19 with TRBJ1-2, with D perhaps TRBD1 (5 bases). Trimming removed 3 bases at V and 5 bases at J, with 10 bases between. The length of the CDR3 is 13 residues. Germline V gene lookup returns CDR1 LNHDA and CDR2 SQIVND (reference sequence). CDR3 DNA sequence: TGTGCCAGTAGTATTACAGGAGAGTATGGCTACACCTTC. Encoded protein: CASSITGEYGYTF.

DNA of the CDR3: TGTGCCAGCAGGCCCCGGACAGGGGGCCAAGAGACCCAGTACTTC. Protein: CASRPRTGGQETQYF. The chain uses TRBV6-1 and TRBJ2-5; 10 bases line up with TRBD1. The CDR3 length is 15 residues. V shed 6 bases and J 1 base; nucleotides not matched to a gene: 5. The germline V gene has CDR1 MNHNS and CDR2 SASEGT.

The chain couples TRBV5-6 to TRBJ2-2; weak D call: TRBD1 (6 bases). CDR3 size: 15 residues. CDR1 and CDR2 (germline): SGHDT, YYEEEE. Trimming shortened V by 4 bases and J by 0 bases, and 10 bases separated the two germline ends. CDR3 protein: CASSVGQTNTGELFF. The CDR3 bases are TGTGCCAGCAGCGTAGGACAGACGAACACCGGGGAGCTGTTTTTT. Full variable domain (missing parts from reference TRBV5-6 and TRBJ2-2): DAGVTQSPTHLIKTRGQQVTLRCSPKSGHDTVSWYQQALGQGPQFIFQYYEEEERQRGNFPDRFSGHQFPNYSSELNVNALLLGDSALYLCASSVGQTNTGELFFGEGSRLTVL.

This sequence joins TRBV4-3 and TRBJ1-1; D is possibly TRBD1 (6 bases). Trimming removed 4 bases from V and 2 bases from J, with 20 bases in between. CDR3 length equals 17 residues. CDR1 and CDR2 from the germline V gene are LGHNA and YSLEER. The CDR3 bases are TGCGCCAGCAGCCCCCGTCAAGGGGGTCGGATCAACACTGAAGCTTTCTTT. Its translation is CASSPRQGGRINTEAFF.

The chain recombines TRBV5-6 with TRBJ2-7; TRBD1 matches 8 bases. The CDR3 runs 14 residues. Germline V gives CDR1 SGHDT, CDR2 YYEEEE. V trimming: 2 bases; J trimming: 5 bases; junction bases outside the gene matches: 6. The DNA of the CDR3 is TGTGCCAGCAGCTTAGACAGGGGTACCCACGAGCAGTACTTC. Protein sequence: CASSLDRGTHEQYF.